This T cell receptor (beta chain) is drawn from a study of cytomegalovirus exposure and HLA in healthy donors. Turning to the study itself: Earlier results showed approximately 110 million unique TCR beta sequences derived from approximately 170 million T cells.

With regard to this clone: Its antigen is not known.

Points from the study as a whole: In vitro work confirmed that a few CMV-associated chains recognize CMV antigens.

The PCR was carried out with 60 Vbeta primers and 13 Jbeta primers. The authors' processing: Some 11 million of the about 80 million unique TCR beta chains counted in a later analysis were shared. Sequenced by immunoSEQ multiplex PCR; TCRdb stores in-frame clones only, minus some. That table is the source of V, J and clone size, and D and trimming were worked out from the DNA. The sample includes around 70,000 clones, about 81% of them seen just once. Germline V gives CDR1 SGHNT, CDR2 YENEEA. The CDR3 contains 10 residues. The chain joins TRBV11-3 to TRBJ1-1; D might be TRBD1 (5 bases). Sequenced input: PBMCs. The clonotype comes from a human donor in good health. The CDR3 protein is CKRTWGLTFF. In nucleotides, the CDR3 is TGTAAACGCACTTGGGGCTTAACTTTCTTT.